These T cell receptor beta chains were read from a single sample in a study of blood T cell repertoires in COVID-19. Sequenced by immunoSEQ multiplex PCR; TCRdb stores in-frame clones only, minus some. Here the sample spans around 130,000 clones, 86% being singletons. What was sequenced was PBMCs or T cells enriched from blood (not recorded which). These receptors all come from a woman between 45 and 60 years old who had recovered from COVID-19. Both conserved end residues are part of each CDR3. Each record gives: J gene, V gene, clone size, D gene, CDR3 protein, CDR3 DNA. D genes are given only for firm matches. Not every row has a clone size; where given, it reads once, few, many or a size class.

TRBJ2-5,TRBV11-2,-,-,CASSLGWAQGETQYF,TGTGCCAGCAGCTTAGGGTGGGCCCAGGGAGAGACCCAGTACTTC
TRBJ2-1,TRBV11-2,once,-,CASSLRVSYNEQFF,TGTGCCAGCAGCTTGAGAGTCTCCTACAATGAGCAGTTCTTC
TRBJ1-1,TRBV3-1/TRBV3-2,-,-,CASSQDKMRGTEAFF,TGTGCCAGCAGCCAAGATAAGATGCGGGGCACTGAAGCTTTCTTT
TRBJ2-7,TRBV10-2,-,-,CASTEGGGASVYEQYF,TGCGCCAGCACCGAGGGAGGGGGGGCTTCCGTATACGAGCAGTACTTC
TRBJ2-3,TRBV7-9,-,-,CASSRTEAHTDTQYF,TGTGCCAGCAGCCGGACGGAGGCGCACACAGATACGCAGTATTTT
TRBJ2-1,TRBV27,-,TRBD1,CASTRQGLAYNEQFF,TGTGCCAGCACCCGACAGGGGTTAGCCTACAATGAGCAGTTCTTC
TRBJ2-4,TRBV24-1,-,TRBD1,CATSDPGTGAQGGIQYF,TGTGCCACCAGTGACCCGGGGACAGGGGCCCAGGGCGGCATTCAGTACTTC
TRBJ2-2,TRBV5-1,-,-,CASSLTTGLRELFF,TGCGCCAGCAGCCTTACCACCGGACTTAGGGAGCTGTTTTTT
TRBJ2-7,TRBV2,-,TRBD1,CASSPDRGLYEQYF,TGTGCCAGCAGCCCGGACAGGGGGCTCTACGAGCAGTACTTC
TRBJ1-6,TRBV5-6,-,-,CASSLGLGDSPLYF,TGTGCCAGCAGCTTGGGCCTAGGGGATTCACCCCTCTACTTT
TRBJ1-1,TRBV20-1,-,-,CSASPTRQRNTEAFF,TGCAGTGCTAGTCCAACAAGACAGAGAAACACTGAAGCTTTCTTT
TRBJ1-2,TRBV18,-,TRBD1,CASSPGQGQAGYTF,TGTGCCAGCTCACCGGGACAGGGGCAGGCTGGCTACACCTTC
TRBJ2-3,TRBV7-9,-,TRBD1,CASSLDRGNTDTQYF,TGTGCCAGCAGCTTGGACAGGGGAAACACAGATACGCAGTATTTT
TRBJ1-4,TRBV9,-,TRBD1,CASRGQVNEKLFF,TGTGCCAGCAGGGGACAGGTTAATGAAAAACTGTTTTTT
TRBJ1-1,TRBV29-1,once,TRBD1,CSVEGRTGDTEAFF,TGCAGCGTTGAAGGAAGGACAGGAGACACTGAAGCTTTCTTT
TRBJ1-6,TRBV4-1,-,TRBD1,CASSQEPRTGVLNSPLHF,TGCGCCAGCAGCCAAGAGCCTCGGACAGGGGTGTTGAATTCACCCCTCCACTTT
TRBJ2-3,TRBV29-1,once,TRBD1,CSASDRISTDTQYF,TGCAGCGCATCGGACAGGATTAGCACAGATACGCAGTATTTT
TRBJ2-5,TRBV3-1/TRBV3-2,-,-,CASSPGWGVRETQYF,TGTGCCAGCAGCCCGGGGTGGGGGGTCAGGGAGACCCAGTACTTC
TRBJ2-3,TRBV7-9,-,TRBD2,CASSSPGLAGGTRGDTQYF,TGTGCCAGCAGTTCTCCGGGACTAGCGGGGGGCACCCGGGGAGATACGCAGTATTTT
TRBJ1-2,TRBV14,few,-,CASSQDGRALF,TGTGCCAGCAGCCAAGACGGGCGGGCCCTCTTC
TRBJ1-2,TRBV7-8,-,-,CASSPSRSGYTF,TGTGCCAGCAGCCCTAGCCGGTCGGGCTACACCTTC
TRBJ2-3,TRBV2,-,-,CASIFGDTQYF,TGTGCCAGCATCTTCGGGGATACGCAGTATTTT
TRBJ1-5,TRBV6-5,-,-,CASRLGDWDQPQHF,TGTGCCAGCAGGCTCGGGGATTGGGATCAGCCCCAGCATTTT
TRBJ1-2,TRBV7-9,-,TRBD1,CASSLGVGQGASLGYGYTF,TGTGCCAGCAGCTTAGGGGTCGGACAGGGGGCATCGTTAGGATATGGCTACACCTTC
TRBJ1-1,TRBV5-1,-,TRBD1,CASSFGDSTEAFF,TGCGCCAGCAGCTTTGGGGACAGCACAGAAGCTTTCTTT
TRBJ2-3,TRBV5-1,-,TRBD2,CASSLAGGGRADTQYF,TGCGCCAGCAGCTTGGCCGGGGGGGGCCGGGCAGATACGCAGTATTTT